A single sample gave rise to the 20 T cell receptor beta chains below, sequenced in a study of identical twins. TCRdb redid the calling of the 5' RACE reads with MiXCR, one entry per CDR3 protein. The sample contains about 390,000 distinct CDR3 sequences, approximately 8.8% of which appear only once. The sample consisted of naive T cells sorted from blood. The receptors were sampled from a woman aged 45-59 years in good health.

The chain couples TRBV7-9 to TRBJ2-1; 9 bases map to TRBD2. There are 14 residues in the CDR3. Germline values: CDR1 SEHNR, CDR2 FQNEAQ (reference sequence). Trimming took 5 bases from V and 4 from J; bases not matched to a gene: 3. The CDR3, as DNA: TGTGCCAGCAGCGTGACTAGCGGTTACAATGAGCAGTTCTTC. As protein: CASSVTSGYNEQFF.

This chain connects TRBV11-3 to TRBJ2-1; 12 nucleotides agree with TRBD2. This CDR3 spans 17 amino acids. In germline, CDR1 is SGHNT, CDR2 YENEEA. J lost 7 bases, V lost 4 bases, and 11 bases had no gene match. The CDR3 DNA is TGTGCCAGCAGCTCAGCTCATCTAGCGGGAGGGCCGAATGAGCAGTTCTTC. Translated, it gives CASSSAHLAGGPNEQFF. Filled out from reference TRBV11-3 and TRBJ2-1, the complete variable domain reads EAGVVQSPRYKIIEKKQPVAFWCNPISGHNTLYWYLQNLGQGPELLIRYENEEAVDDSQLPKDRFSAERLKGVDSTLKIQPAELGDSAVYLCASSSAHLAGGPNEQFFGPGTRLTVL.

This clonotype was seen only a few times. The chain recombines TRBV27 with TRBJ2-1; tentative D call: TRBD2 (6 bases). Trimming left V 7 bases short and J 12 bases short, with 25 bases between. The germline CDR1 and CDR2 sequences are MNHEY and SMNVEV (reference sequence). The CDR3 totals 15 residues. The CDR3, as DNA: TGTGCCAGCACCCCTCGGGACTCCCTCCCCTCCGGGCAGTTCTTC. Protein sequence: CASTPRDSLPSGQFF.

There are many counts of this clonotype. The rearrangement uses TRBV4-1 and TRBJ2-3, with no clear D. CDR1 and CDR2 (germline): MGHRA, YSYEKL. The CDR3 contains 14 residues. V lost 2 bases and J 6 bases, leaving 12 bases between the germline ends. For the CDR3, the DNA is TGCGCCAGCAGCCAACCCCAAGCTCAGGATACGCAGTATTTT. Translated: CASSQPQAQDTQYF.

This clonotype was observed many times. V is TRBV9 and J is TRBJ2-1; TRBD2 aligns across 9 bases. The V gene end was trimmed by 0 bases and the J gene end by 5 bases; junction bases not matched to a gene: 3. The CDR3 has 15 residues. The germline V gene encodes CDR1 SGDLS and CDR2 YYNGEE. The CDR3 bases are TGTGCCAGCAGCGTAGCAGCGGGAGGTCACAATGAGCAGTTCTTC. As protein: CASSVAAGGHNEQFF.

Many counts were recorded for this clonotype. The rearrangement uses TRBV5-1 and TRBJ2-5; D is unclear. The V gene lost 0 bases and the J gene lost 2 bases, with 14 bases spanning the gap. Germline CDR1 is SGHRS and CDR2 is YFSETQ. The CDR3 contains 16 residues. The CDR3, as DNA: TGCGCCAGCAGCTTGGATGGAGTGAGCGAACAAGAGACCCAGTACTTC. Its translation is CASSLDGVSEQETQYF. Together with reference TRBV5-1 and TRBJ2-5, the CDR3 gives the full variable domain: KAGVTQTPRYLIKTRGQQVTLSCSPISGHRSVSWYQQTPGQGLQFLFEYFSETQRNKGNFPGRFSGRQFSNSRSEMNVSTLELGDSALYLCASSLDGVSEQETQYFGPGTRLLVL.

This clonotype has more than one count but fewer than ten. The V gene is TRBV27, the J gene TRBJ2-2; no definite D call. V was cut by 5 bases and J by 5 bases, with 12 bases left in between. Germline lookup yields CDR1 MNHEY and CDR2 SMNVEV (reference sequence). CDR3 length: 14 residues. Here the CDR3 reads CASSPYLGTGELFF. As DNA, the CDR3 is TGTGCCAGCAGTCCCTATCTCGGGACCGGGGAGCTGTTTTTT.

The chain employs TRBV20-1 and TRBJ2-2, with 13 positions matching TRBD2. Germline assignment: CDR1 DFQATT and CDR2 SNEGSKA (reference sequence). The trim removed 2 bases at V and 6 bases at J, leaving 12 bases unmatched. CDR3 length: 18 residues. CDR3 DNA sequence: TGCAGTGCTAGACCCTTAAGAGGGGGACTAGCGGGGTCCGGGGAGCTGTTTTTT. Translating gives CSARPLRGGLAGSGELFF.

This clonotype was found a few times. The gene calls are TRBV18 and TRBJ2-7; 7 nucleotides align to TRBD2. The CDR3 runs to 15 residues. The germline V gene has CDR1 KGHSH and CDR2 LQKENI. V lost 0 bases, J lost 7 bases, and 9 bases stayed unmatched. Written as DNA, the CDR3 is TGTGCCAGCTCACCACCAGCTAGCGGATTGGGTGAGCAGTACTTC. This translates into CASSPPASGLGEQYF.

This clonotype was seen many times. The rearrangement links TRBV6-2 or TRBV6-3 to TRBJ2-1; 10 bases line up with TRBD2. Unmatched junction bases numbered 5, after V lost 6 bases and J lost 3 bases. From germline, CDR1 is MNHEY and CDR2 SVGEGT. There are 15 residues in the CDR3. Written as DNA, the CDR3 is TGTGCCAGCAGGTCAGGGACTAGCGTCTACAATGAGCAGTTCTTC. Translated: CASRSGTSVYNEQFF.

This clonotype has ten or more counts. The rearrangement joins TRBV20-1 to TRBJ2-5, with 10 bases fitting TRBD2. The CDR3 contains 14 residues. Germline values: CDR1 DFQATT, CDR2 SNEGSKA (reference sequence). The junction had 9 bases not matched to a gene; V was cut back by 6 bases and J by 5 bases. CDR3 DNA: TGCAGTGCAGACCCTAGCGGGAGACAGGAGACCCAGTACTTC. It translates to CSADPSGRQETQYF.

The J gene is TRBJ2-7, the V gene TRBV2; a possible D gene is TRBD2 (6 bases). The germline V and J ends were trimmed by 8 bases and 9 bases, with 20 bases remaining between them. CDR1 is SNHLY and CDR2 is FYNNEI in the germline V gene. This CDR3 comprises 13 residues. The chain's CDR3 is CASRLAPVGWQYV. In nucleotides, the CDR3 is TGTGCCAGCCGGCTAGCGCCGGTCGGGTGGCAGTACGTC.

This clonotype was seen repeatedly, ten times or more. The chain has TRBV5-1 and TRBJ2-1; D unresolved. CDR3 size: 15 residues. V was clipped by 1 base and J by 1 base, with 9 bases between them. Germline V CDR1 and CDR2: SGHRS, YFSETQ. The CDR3 DNA reads as TGCGCCAGCAGCTTGTCGCCCAGATCCTACAATGAGCAGTTCTTC. This translates into CASSLSPRSYNEQFF. The full variable domain, with the rest looked up from reference TRBV5-1 and TRBJ2-1, is KAGVTQTPRYLIKTRGQQVTLSCSPISGHRSVSWYQQTPGQGLQFLFEYFSETQRNKGNFPGRFSGRQFSNSRSEMNVSTLELGDSALYLCASSLSPRSYNEQFFGPGTRLTVL.

This clonotype was seen a handful of times. This rearrangement joins TRBV2 to TRBJ2-3, with D uncertain. Germline V gene data show CDR1 as SNHLY and CDR2 as FYNNEI. The CDR3 sequence is 13 residues long. Trimming took off 4 bases at V and 2 bases at J, with 7 bases between the two ends. CDR3 loop: CASSGSNTDTQYF. The DNA for the CDR3 is TGTGCCAGCAGTGGCTCAAACACAGATACGCAGTATTTT. Using reference TRBV2 and TRBJ2-3 for the parts outside the CDR3, the full variable domain is EPEVTQTPSHQVTQMGQEVILRCVPISNHLYFYWYRQILGQKVEFLVSFYNNEISEKSEIFDDQFSVERPDGSNFTLKIRSTKLEDSAMYFCASSGSNTDTQYFGPGTRLTVL.

This clonotype was observed many times. The rearrangement uses TRBV25-1 and TRBJ1-1, with 7 bases lining up with TRBD1. The CDR3 runs 15 residues. V dropped 6 bases and J dropped 1; count of bases not matched to a gene: 8. Germline V gene lookup returns CDR1 MGHDK and CDR2 SYGVNS. CDR3: CASSDRELRNTEAFF. CDR3 nucleotides: TGTGCCAGCAGCGACAGGGAATTGCGGAACACTGAAGCTTTCTTT.

In its sample, this clonotype was seen many times. The chain combines TRBV6-5 with TRBJ2-4; 12 bases fit TRBD2. V dropped 5 bases and J dropped 5; count of bases not matched to a gene: 7. CDR3 length equals 16 residues. Germline loops: CDR1 MNHEY, CDR2 SVGAGI. CDR3 DNA sequence: TGTGCCAGCAGTCCGACTAGCGGGAGTGCCCAAAACATTCAGTACTTC. Protein: CASSPTSGSAQNIQYF.

This clonotype was detected many times. V is TRBV27 and J is TRBJ1-6; TRBD1 aligns across 8 bases. Germline CDR1 is MNHEY and CDR2 is SMNVEV (reference sequence). With 2 bases clipped from V and 8 bases from J, the junction kept 2 bases outside the gene matches. This CDR3 has 14 amino acids. In DNA, the CDR3 is TGTGCCAGCAGTTTAACAGGGGGTTATTCACCCCTCCACTTT. This sequence encodes CASSLTGGYSPLHF.

This clonotype has a count of ten or more. The CDR3 DNA reads as TGTGCCAGCATCGTGGGGGGTTCGAACACTGAAGCTTTCTTT. Translating gives CASIVGGSNTEAFF. The rearrangement links TRBV12-3 or TRBV12-4 to TRBJ1-1; a weak D match, TRBD1 (5 bases). The CDR3 loop spans 14 amino acids. V was cut by 7 bases and J by 1 base, with 13 bases left in between.

This clonotype was counted a few times. J is TRBJ2-1 and V is TRBV13; 14 bases match TRBD2. The CDR3 runs to 15 residues. Trimming removed 4 bases from V and 6 bases from J; junction bases left unmatched: 2. Per the germline V gene, CDR1 is PRHDT and CDR2 is FYEKMQ (reference sequence). CDR3 sequence (DNA): TGTGCCAGCAGCTATGGGACTAGCGGGAGCAATGAGCAGTTCTTC. Amino acids: CASSYGTSGSNEQFF.

The rearrangement joins TRBV5-1 to TRBJ2-5; D might be TRBD1 (7 bases). CDR3 length: 12 amino acids. CDR1 and CDR2 (germline): SGHRS, YFSETQ. V lost 6 bases, J lost 4 bases, and 10 bases lay in between. The CDR3, as DNA: TGCGCCAGCAAGCAGGGGGGAGAGACCCAGTACTTC. Amino acids: CASKQGGETQYF. Based on the CDR3 plus reference TRBV5-1 and TRBJ2-5, the full variable domain is KAGVTQTPRYLIKTRGQQVTLSCSPISGHRSVSWYQQTPGQGLQFLFEYFSETQRNKGNFPGRFSGRQFSNSRSEMNVSTLELGDSALYLCASKQGGETQYFGPGTRLLVL.